Presented here are 26 T cell receptor beta chains from one specimen sequenced in a study of siplizumab effects on memory and regulatory T cells. This table comes from immunoSEQ multiplex PCR, and its TCRdb copy is limited to in-frame clones, with some not included. The sample yields about 120,000 clones, around 94% seen once. Input material: non-Treg CD4+ T cells sorted from blood. These receptors were taken from a human donor in good health.

The rearrangement joins TRBV29-1 to TRBJ1-2; D is perhaps TRBD1 (5 bases). The length of the CDR3 is 14 residues. With 7 bases removed from V and 3 bases from J, the gap between germline ends came to 18 bases. Looked up from germline, CDR1 is SQVTM and CDR2 is ANQGSEA. The CDR3 DNA reads as TGCAGCGCTCCTGACGGGGCCACCGACTATGGCTACACCTTC. Amino acids: CSAPDGATDYGYTF.

This chain connects TRBV7-2 to TRBJ2-1; TRBD2 agrees at 7 bases. The CDR3 extends over 15 amino acids. V lost 5 bases, J lost 0 bases, and 4 bases stayed unmatched. The germline V gene has CDR1 SGHTA and CDR2 FQGNSA. This CDR3 is CASSLRGSSYNEQFF. As DNA, the CDR3 is TGTGCCAGCAGCCTCCGCGGGAGCTCCTACAATGAGCAGTTCTTC.

The chain carries TRBV19 and TRBJ1-1, with a possible D match to TRBD1 (6 bases). Trimming left V 7 bases short and J 6 bases short, with 18 bases between. The length of the CDR3 is 14 residues. Germline V lookup: CDR1 LNHDA, CDR2 SQIVND (reference sequence). The CDR3 region is CASKTGARGAEAFF. The CDR3 DNA reads TGTGCCAGTAAGACGGGGGCGCGAGGAGCTGAAGCTTTCTTT. Full variable domain (rest looked up from reference TRBV19 and TRBJ1-1): DGGITQSPKYLFRKEGQNVTLSCEQNLNHDAMYWYRQDPGQGLRLIYYSQIVNDFQKGDIAEGYSVSREKKESFPLTVTSAQKNPTAFYLCASKTGARGAEAFFGQGTRLTVV.

The chain recombines TRBV19 with TRBJ2-2, with D unclear. CDR1 and CDR2 from the germline V gene are LNHDA and SQIVND (reference sequence). The CDR3 covers 14 residues. V was pared by 8 bases and J by 1 base, with 11 bases between. CDR3 nucleotide sequence: TGTGCCAGTCTACGGACGGTGAACACCGGGGAGCTGTTTTTT. Encoded protein: CASLRTVNTGELFF.

The chain joins TRBV7-3 to TRBJ2-5; D perhaps matches TRBD2 (5 bases). The CDR3 is 15 amino acids. V gave up 5 bases and J gave up 4 bases, with 17 bases separating them. The germline gives CDR1 SGHTA, CDR2 FQGTGA. CDR3 coding DNA: TGTGCCAGCAGCAGCGGCTCGGGGTTGAGAGAGACCCAGTACTTC. Amino acids: CASSSGSGLRETQYF. The full variable domain, in which reference TRBV7-3 and TRBJ2-5 provide the parts outside the CDR3, is GAGVSQTPSNKVTEKGKYVELRCDPISGHTALYWYRQSLGQGPEFLIYFQGTGAADDSGLPNDRFFAVRPEGSVSTLKIQRTERGDSAVYLCASSSGSGLRETQYFGPGTRLLVL.

This chain uses TRBV6-6 with TRBJ2-6; TRBD1 agrees at 7 bases. The V segment lost 6 bases and the J segment 13 bases; nucleotides outside the gene matches: 9. CDR1 is MNHNY and CDR2 is SVGAGI in the germline V gene (reference sequence). This CDR3 contains 13 residues. CDR3 protein: CASSLQGMWVLTF. CDR3 bases: TGTGCCAGCAGCTTACAGGGGATGTGGGTCCTGACTTTC.

The chain is built from TRBV11-1 and TRBJ2-7; 7 bases match TRBD1. J lost 3 bases, V lost 6 bases, and 11 bases had no gene match. Germline V gene sequence: CDR1 SGHAT, CDR2 FQDESV (reference sequence). The CDR3 has 15 amino acids. The DNA for the CDR3 is TGTGCCAGCAGTTTCGCAACAGGGGTTAACTACGAGCAGTACTTC. Its protein is CASSFATGVNYEQYF.

The CDR3 DNA reads TGTGCCAGCAGCGTAGATCCGGCGATCATATATTTT. It specifies CASSVDPAIIYF. The chain has TRBV9 and TRBJ1-3; D ambiguous. The V end lost 0 bases, the J end lost 12 bases, and 10 bases lay between the germline ends. The CDR3 has 12 amino acids. Germline CDR1 reads SGDLS; CDR2 reads YYNGEE. Filled out from reference TRBV9 and TRBJ1-3, the complete variable domain reads DSGVTQTPKHLITATGQRVTLRCSPRSGDLSVYWYQQSLDQGLQFLIQYYNGEERAKGNILERFSAQQFPDLHSELNLSSLELGDSALYFCASSVDPAIIYFGEGSWLTVV.

This clone was counted once. The chain joins TRBV21-1 to TRBJ2-5; TRBD2, the table's D call, was not compared with the DNA. TRBV21-1 is listed as a pseudogene. The length of the CDR3 is 16 residues. The CDR3, as DNA: TGTGCCAGCAGCAAAGCCCGCGGAGAGCCCCAAGAGACCCAGTACTTC. It specifies CASSKARGEPQETQYF.

CDR3 sequence (DNA): TGCAGCGTTGAGGGGGTTGGGGCCAACGTCCTGACTTTC. It encodes CSVEGVGANVLTF. The V gene is TRBV29-1, the J gene TRBJ2-6, with D possibly being TRBD1 or TRBD2 (5 bases each). Germline lookup yields CDR1 SQVTM and CDR2 ANQGSEA. This CDR3 is built from 13 residues. V was cut by 3 bases and J by 3 bases, with 6 bases left in between.

The rearrangement uses TRBV5-6 and TRBJ2-2; 9 bases match TRBD1. The CDR3 loop spans 16 amino acids. Germline V gene lookup returns CDR1 SGHDT and CDR2 YYEEEE. V gave up 1 base and J gave up 3 bases; unmatched junction bases: 4. The CDR3 here is CASSLTGGSYTGELFF. DNA for the CDR3: TGTGCCAGCAGCTTGACAGGGGGCTCCTACACCGGGGAGCTGTTTTTT.

V and J are TRBV2 and TRBJ2-5; the D is unclear. The CDR3 has 13 amino acids. CDR1 SNHLY and CDR2 FYNNEI come from the germline V gene. Trimming took 3 bases from V and 1 from J, leaving 6 bases between them. CDR3 residues: CASSEISQETQYF. The CDR3 DNA is TGTGCCAGCAGTGAGATTTCCCAAGAGACCCAGTACTTC.

This clone has only one observation. The chain recombines TRBV2 with TRBJ2-3; 14 nucleotides match TRBD2. Trimming removed 6 bases from V and 4 bases from J; junction bases left unmatched: 12. This CDR3 is 18 amino acids long. From germline, CDR1 is SNHLY and CDR2 FYNNEI. For the CDR3, the DNA is TGTGCCAGCAGAGAACCGGGACTAGCGGGAGTTCTCCCAGATACGCAGTATTTT. Amino acid sequence: CASREPGLAGVLPDTQYF.

This clone occurred once. This CDR3 reads CASSLPPGTIAGNQYF. The DNA for the CDR3 is TGTGCCAGCAGCCTCCCCCCCGGGACAATCGCAGGGAACCAGTACTTC. The chain carries TRBV7-8 and TRBJ2-5; weak D call: TRBD1 (6 bases). Germline V gene data show CDR1 as SGHVS and CDR2 as FQNEAQ. This CDR3 contains 16 residues. Between the trimmed V and J ends, which lost 5 bases and 10 bases, there was a span of 26 bases. The full variable domain, in which reference TRBV7-8 and TRBJ2-5 provide the parts outside the CDR3, is GAGVSQSPRYKVAKRGQDVALRCDPISGHVSLFWYQQALGQGPEFLTYFQNEAQLDKSGLPSDRFFAERPEGSVSTLKIQRTQQEDSAVYLCASSLPPGTIAGNQYFGPGTRLLVL.

The V call is TRBV5-1, the J call TRBJ1-1, with D uncertain. This CDR3 region has 13 residues. Trimming removed 5 bases from V and 5 bases from J, with 13 bases in between. The V gene's germline CDR1 is SGHRS and CDR2 YFSETQ. CDR3 DNA: TGCGCCAGCAGGGGGTCCCCGGGGACTGAAGCTTTCTTT. This codes for CASRGSPGTEAFF.

The rearrangement uses TRBV5-1 and TRBJ1-4; D gene uncertain. CDR1 SGHRS and CDR2 YFSETQ come from the germline V gene. CDR3 length: 14 amino acids. V lost 0 bases, J lost 3 bases, and 6 bases lay in between. The DNA of the CDR3 is TGCGCCAGCAGCTTGGAAAGGCCTAATGAAAAACTGTTTTTT. Protein sequence: CASSLERPNEKLFF.

V and J are TRBV5-1 and TRBJ1-1, with no clear D. The V and J ends lost 3 bases and 0 bases respectively, with 6 bases between them. From germline, CDR1 is SGHRS and CDR2 YFSETQ. The CDR3 covers 13 residues. DNA of the CDR3: TGCGCCAGCAGCTACCGGTTGAACACTGAAGCTTTCTTT. This gives the protein CASSYRLNTEAFF.

The chain links TRBV9 to TRBJ1-1; unclear D gene. CDR1 and CDR2 from the germline V gene are SGDLS and YYNGEE. V was pared by 7 bases and J by 0 bases, with 13 bases between. This CDR3 spans 14 amino acids. The CDR3 loop is CASAAAAMNTEAFF. The CDR3 region has the DNA TGTGCCAGCGCCGCTGCGGCTATGAACACTGAAGCTTTCTTT.

The chain is built from TRBV7-3 and TRBJ2-5; TRBD1 or TRBD2 may be the D gene (5 bases each). Trimming took off 1 base at V and 5 bases at J, with 17 bases between the two ends. The CDR3 spans 16 residues. Germline values: CDR1 SGHTA, CDR2 FQGTGA. The CDR3 sequence is CASSLRARGAWETQYF. As DNA, the CDR3 is TGTGCCAGCAGCTTAAGGGCGAGGGGAGCTTGGGAGACCCAGTACTTC.

This clone was seen a few times. The J gene is TRBJ2-2, the V gene TRBV7-2; 12 nucleotides line up with TRBD2. Germline V gives CDR1 SGHTA, CDR2 FQGNSA. The CDR3 has 14 residues. V shed 3 bases, J shed 10 bases, and the junction held 3 bases outside the gene matches. The CDR3 DNA sequence: TGTGCCAGCAGCTTGGGGACTAGCGGGTCGGAGCTGTTTTTT. The encoded protein is CASSLGTSGSELFF.

This chain uses TRBV7-3 with TRBJ2-3; possibly TRBD2 for D (6 bases). Between the trimmed V and J ends, which lost 5 bases and 2 bases, there was a span of 14 bases. CDR3 size: 15 residues. Germline V gene lookup returns CDR1 SGHTA and CDR2 FQGTGA. CDR3 amino acids: CASSPGRGNTDTQYF. The DNA for the CDR3 is TGTGCCAGCAGCCCCGGCCGGGGGAACACAGATACGCAGTATTTT.

The V call is TRBV2, the J call TRBJ1-1; TRBD1 matches 7 bases. V dropped 4 bases and J dropped 4; count of bases not matched to a gene: 12. The CDR3 spans 16 residues. CDR1 SNHLY and CDR2 FYNNEI come from the germline V gene. CDR3 sequence: CASSARETGKRTEAFF. CDR3 bases: TGTGCCAGCAGTGCCAGGGAGACAGGGAAACGCACTGAAGCTTTCTTT.

The chain is built from TRBV14 and TRBJ2-7, with TRBD2 matching 7 bases. With V trimmed by 3 bases and J by 1 base, 12 bases remained unmatched. Germline V gene sequence: CDR1 SGHDN, CDR2 FVKESK. The CDR3 is 17 amino acids. CDR3 region: CASSHLGEGSKSYEQYF. CDR3 nucleotide sequence: TGTGCCAGCAGCCACCTAGGGGAGGGCTCGAAATCCTACGAGCAGTACTTC.

The chain employs TRBV29-1 and TRBJ1-4; a possible D gene is TRBD1 (5 bases). V gave up 4 bases and J gave up 3 bases, with 9 bases separating them. Germline V gene data show CDR1 as SQVTM and CDR2 as ANQGSEA. The CDR3 is 13 amino acids. CDR3 amino acids: CSVGGGPNEKLFF. The CDR3 bases are TGCAGCGTTGGGGGGGGACCTAATGAAAAACTGTTTTTT.

This chain uses TRBV19 with TRBJ2-2; the match to TRBD1 covers 7 bases. Germline CDR1 reads LNHDA; CDR2 reads SQIVND (reference sequence). V lost 8 bases, J lost 5 bases, and 8 bases stayed unmatched. The CDR3 length is 14 residues. Here the CDR3 reads CASHRGAVTGELFF. DNA of the CDR3: TGTGCCAGTCACAGGGGAGCGGTGACCGGGGAGCTGTTTTTT.

This clone was recorded only once. V and J are TRBV10-3 and TRBJ2-7; tentative D call: TRBD1 (8 bases). The germline V gene has CDR1 ENHRY and CDR2 SYGVKD. The length of the CDR3 is 16 residues. Trimming stripped 5 bases from V and 3 bases from J, with 20 bases between. The DNA for the CDR3 is TGTGCCATCAGTAAACAGGGGGGGGAAACTAGCTACGAGCAGTACTTC. It encodes CAISKQGGETSYEQYF.